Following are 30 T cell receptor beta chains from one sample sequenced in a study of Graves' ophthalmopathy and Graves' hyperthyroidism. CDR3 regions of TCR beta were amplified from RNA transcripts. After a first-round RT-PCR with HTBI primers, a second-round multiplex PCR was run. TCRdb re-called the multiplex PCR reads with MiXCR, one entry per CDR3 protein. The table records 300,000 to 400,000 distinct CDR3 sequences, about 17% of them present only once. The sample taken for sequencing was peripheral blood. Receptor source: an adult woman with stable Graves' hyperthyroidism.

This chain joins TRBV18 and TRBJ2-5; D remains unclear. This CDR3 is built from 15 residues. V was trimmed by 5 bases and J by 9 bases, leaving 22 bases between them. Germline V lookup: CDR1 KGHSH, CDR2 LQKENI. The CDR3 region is CASSDRVSSLKAQYF. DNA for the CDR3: TGTGCCAGCTCAGACCGGGTCTCATCCCTCAAGGCCCAGTACTTC. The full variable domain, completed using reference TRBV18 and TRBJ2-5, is NAGVMQNPRHLVRRRGQEARLRCSPMKGHSHVYWYRQLPEEGLKFMVYLQKENIIDESGMPKERFSAEFPKEGPSILRIQQVVRGDSAAYFCASSDRVSSLKAQYFGPGTRLLVL.

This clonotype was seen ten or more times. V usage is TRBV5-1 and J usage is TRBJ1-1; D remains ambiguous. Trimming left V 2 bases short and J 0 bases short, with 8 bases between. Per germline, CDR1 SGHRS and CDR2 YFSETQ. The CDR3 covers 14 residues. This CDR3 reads CASSLVQMNTEAFF. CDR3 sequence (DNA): TGCGCCAGCAGCTTAGTCCAGATGAACACTGAAGCTTTCTTT.

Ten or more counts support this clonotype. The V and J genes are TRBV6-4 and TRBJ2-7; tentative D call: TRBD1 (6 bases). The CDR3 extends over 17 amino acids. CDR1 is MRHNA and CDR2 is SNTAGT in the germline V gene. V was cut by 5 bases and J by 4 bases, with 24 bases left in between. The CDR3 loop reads CASSPTSMGASVYEQYF. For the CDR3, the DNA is TGTGCCAGCAGTCCTACTAGTATGGGGGCATCGGTTTACGAGCAGTACTTC.

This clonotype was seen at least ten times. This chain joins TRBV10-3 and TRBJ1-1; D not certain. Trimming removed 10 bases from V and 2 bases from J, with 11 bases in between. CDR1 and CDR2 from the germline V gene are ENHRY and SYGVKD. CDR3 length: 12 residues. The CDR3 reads CATREGNTEAFF. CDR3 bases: TGTGCCACCAGAGAGGGCAACACTGAAGCTTTCTTT.

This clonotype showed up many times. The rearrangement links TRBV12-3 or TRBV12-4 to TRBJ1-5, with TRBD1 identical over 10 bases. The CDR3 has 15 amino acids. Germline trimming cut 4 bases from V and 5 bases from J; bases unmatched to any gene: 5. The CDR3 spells CASSWGGQGYQPQHF. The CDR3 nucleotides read TGTGCCAGCAGTTGGGGGGGACAGGGGTATCAGCCCCAGCATTTT.

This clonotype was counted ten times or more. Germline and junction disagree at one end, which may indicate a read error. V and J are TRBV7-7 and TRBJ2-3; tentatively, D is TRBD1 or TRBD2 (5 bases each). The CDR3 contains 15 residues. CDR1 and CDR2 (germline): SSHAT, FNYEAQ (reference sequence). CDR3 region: CASSPRDLSTDTQYF. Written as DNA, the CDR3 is TGTGCTAGCAGCCCCCGGGACCTAAGCACAGATACGCAGTATTTT.

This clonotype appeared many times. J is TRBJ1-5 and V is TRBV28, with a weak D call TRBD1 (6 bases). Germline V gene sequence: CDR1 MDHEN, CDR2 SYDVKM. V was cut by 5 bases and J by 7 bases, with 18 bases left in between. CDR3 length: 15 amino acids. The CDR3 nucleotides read TGTGCCAGCAGTCCGACCAACGGGGGGCACCAGCCCCAGCATTTT. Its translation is CASSPTNGGHQPQHF.

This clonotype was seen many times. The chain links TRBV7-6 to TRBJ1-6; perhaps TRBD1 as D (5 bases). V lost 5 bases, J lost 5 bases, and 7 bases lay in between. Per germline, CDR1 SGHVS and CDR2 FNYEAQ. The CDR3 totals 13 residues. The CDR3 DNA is TGTGCCAGCAGCCCGGGGCATAATTCACCCCTCCACTTT. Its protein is CASSPGHNSPLHF.

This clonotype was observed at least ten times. CDR3 sequence: CASGDRGGVGELFF. In nucleotides, the CDR3 is TGTGCTAGTGGGGACAGGGGAGGGGTCGGGGAGCTGTTTTTT. This chain links TRBV12-5 with TRBJ2-2; 9 bases fit TRBD1. The CDR3 consists of 14 residues. Germline-derived CDR1 and CDR2 are LGHNT and FRNRAP. Losses at the gene ends were 6 bases for V and 7 bases for J; bases not matched to a gene: 6.

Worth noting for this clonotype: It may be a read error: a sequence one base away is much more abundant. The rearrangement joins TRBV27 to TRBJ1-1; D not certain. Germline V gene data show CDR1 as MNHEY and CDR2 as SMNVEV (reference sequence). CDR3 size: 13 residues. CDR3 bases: TGTGCCAGCACTAATACAAGGAACACTGATGCTTTCTTT. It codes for CASTNTRNTDAFF.

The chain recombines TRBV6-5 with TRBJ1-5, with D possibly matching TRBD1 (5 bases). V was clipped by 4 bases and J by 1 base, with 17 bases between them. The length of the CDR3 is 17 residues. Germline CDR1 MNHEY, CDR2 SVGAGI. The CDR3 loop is CASSSQTVFGSNQPQHF. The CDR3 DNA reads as TGTGCCAGCAGTTCGCAGACAGTCTTCGGAAGCAATCAGCCCCAGCATTTT.

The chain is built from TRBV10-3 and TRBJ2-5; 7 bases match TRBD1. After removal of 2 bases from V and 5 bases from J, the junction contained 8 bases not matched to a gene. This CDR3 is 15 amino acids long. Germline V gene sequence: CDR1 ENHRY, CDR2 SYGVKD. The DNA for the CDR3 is TGTGCCATCAGTGAGGCGGACAGGACATTGGAGACCCAGTACTTC. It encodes CAISEADRTLETQYF.

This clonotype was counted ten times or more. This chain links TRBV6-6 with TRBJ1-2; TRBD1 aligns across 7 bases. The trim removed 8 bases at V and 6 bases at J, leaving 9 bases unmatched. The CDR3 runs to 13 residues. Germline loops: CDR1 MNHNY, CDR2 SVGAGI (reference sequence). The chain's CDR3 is CASRSGQLHGYTF. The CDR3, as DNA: TGTGCCAGCCGATCGGGACAGCTACATGGCTACACCTTC.

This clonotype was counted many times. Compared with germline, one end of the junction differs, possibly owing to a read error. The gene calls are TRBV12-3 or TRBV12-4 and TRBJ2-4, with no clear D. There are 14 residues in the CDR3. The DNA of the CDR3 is TGTGCCAGCAGTTTATTCAGCTCCAAAAACATTAAGTACTTC. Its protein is CASSLFSSKNIKYF.

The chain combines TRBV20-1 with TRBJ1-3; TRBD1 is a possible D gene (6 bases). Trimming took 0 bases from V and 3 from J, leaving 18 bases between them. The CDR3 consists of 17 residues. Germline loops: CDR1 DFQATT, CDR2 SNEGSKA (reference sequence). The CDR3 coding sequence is TGCAGTGCTAGAGATGCTGTACCCAGGGGCTTTGGAAACACCATATATTTT. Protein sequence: CSARDAVPRGFGNTIYF.

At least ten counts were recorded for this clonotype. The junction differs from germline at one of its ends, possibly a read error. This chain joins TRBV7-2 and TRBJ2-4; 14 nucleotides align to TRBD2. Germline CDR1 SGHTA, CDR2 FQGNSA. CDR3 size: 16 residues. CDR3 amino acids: CASSSPTSGRVGIKYF. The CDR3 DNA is TGTGCCAGCAGCTCTCCGACTAGCGGGAGGGTTGGCATTAAGTACTTC.

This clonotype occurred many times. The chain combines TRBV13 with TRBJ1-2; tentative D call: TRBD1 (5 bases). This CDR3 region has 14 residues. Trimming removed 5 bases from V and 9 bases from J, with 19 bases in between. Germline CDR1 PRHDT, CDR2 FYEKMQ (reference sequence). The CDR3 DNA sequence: TGTGCCAGCAGCACCCTCGGGGCGGGCTCCAGCTACACCTTC. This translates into CASSTLGAGSSYTF.

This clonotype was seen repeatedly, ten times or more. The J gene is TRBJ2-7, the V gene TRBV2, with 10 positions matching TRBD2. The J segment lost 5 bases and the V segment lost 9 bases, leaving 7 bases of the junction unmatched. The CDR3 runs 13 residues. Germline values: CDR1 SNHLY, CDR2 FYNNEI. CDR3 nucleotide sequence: TGTGCCAGAGGAGCGGGAGGGCCCAACGAGCAGTACTTC. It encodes CARGAGGPNEQYF. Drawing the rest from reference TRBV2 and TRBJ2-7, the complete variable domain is EPEVTQTPSHQVTQMGQEVILRCVPISNHLYFYWYRQILGQKVEFLVSFYNNEISEKSEIFDDQFSVERPDGSNFTLKIRSTKLEDSAMYFCARGAGGPNEQYFGPGTRLTVT.

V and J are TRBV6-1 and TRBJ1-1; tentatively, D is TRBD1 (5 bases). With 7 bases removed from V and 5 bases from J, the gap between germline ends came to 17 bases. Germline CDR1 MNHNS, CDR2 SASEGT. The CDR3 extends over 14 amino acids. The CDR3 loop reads CASNERPWGTEAFF. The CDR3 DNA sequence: TGTGCCAGCAACGAAAGACCATGGGGGACTGAAGCTTTCTTT.

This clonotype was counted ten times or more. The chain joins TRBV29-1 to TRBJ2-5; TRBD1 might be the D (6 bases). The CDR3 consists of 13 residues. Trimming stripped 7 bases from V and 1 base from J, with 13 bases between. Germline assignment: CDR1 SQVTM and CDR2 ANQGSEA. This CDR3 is CSARQVLQETQYF. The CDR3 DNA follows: TGCAGCGCTAGACAGGTACTCCAAGAGACCCAGTACTTC. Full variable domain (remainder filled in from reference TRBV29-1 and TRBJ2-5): SAVISQKPSRDICQRGTSLTIQCQVDSQVTMMFWYRQQPGQSLTLIATANQGSEATYESGFVIDKFPISRPNLTFSTLTVSNMSPEDSSIYLCSARQVLQETQYFGPGTRLLVL.

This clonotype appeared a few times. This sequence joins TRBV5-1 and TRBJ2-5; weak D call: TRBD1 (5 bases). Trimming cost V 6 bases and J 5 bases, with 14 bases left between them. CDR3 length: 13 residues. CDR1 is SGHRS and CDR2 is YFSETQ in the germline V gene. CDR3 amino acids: CASKEQAHETQYF. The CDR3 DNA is TGCGCCAGCAAGGAACAGGCTCACGAGACCCAGTACTTC.

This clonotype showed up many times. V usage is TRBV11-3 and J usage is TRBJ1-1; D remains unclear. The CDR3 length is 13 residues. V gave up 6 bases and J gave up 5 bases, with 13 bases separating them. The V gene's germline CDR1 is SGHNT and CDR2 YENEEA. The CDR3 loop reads CASSKVVTTEAFF. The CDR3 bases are TGTGCCAGCAGTAAGGTAGTAACGACTGAAGCTTTCTTT.

The CDR3 DNA reads TGTGCCAGCAGCTTGGGGGCACGGGACACTGAAGCTTTCTTT. Translating gives CASSLGARDTEAFF. The gene calls are TRBV5-4 and TRBJ1-1; D not certain. The CDR3 is 14 residues long. V dropped 0 bases and J dropped 3 bases, with 9 bases sitting between them. CDR1 is SGHNT and CDR2 is YYREEE in the germline V gene (reference sequence).

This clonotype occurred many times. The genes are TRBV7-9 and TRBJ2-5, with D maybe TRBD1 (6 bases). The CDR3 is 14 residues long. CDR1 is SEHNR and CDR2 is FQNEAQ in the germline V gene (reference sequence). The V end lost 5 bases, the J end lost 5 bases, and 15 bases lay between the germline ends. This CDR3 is CASSPATGRETQYF. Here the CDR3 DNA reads TGTGCCAGCAGCCCGGCGACAGGTCGGGAGACCCAGTACTTC.

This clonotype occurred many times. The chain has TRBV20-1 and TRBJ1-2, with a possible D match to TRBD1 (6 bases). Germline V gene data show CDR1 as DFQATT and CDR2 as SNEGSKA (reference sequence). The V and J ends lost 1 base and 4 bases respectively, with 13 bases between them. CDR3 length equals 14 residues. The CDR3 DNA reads TGCAGTGCTAGAGGTCGGGGGCTTTTCTATGGCTACACCTTC. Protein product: CSARGRGLFYGYTF.

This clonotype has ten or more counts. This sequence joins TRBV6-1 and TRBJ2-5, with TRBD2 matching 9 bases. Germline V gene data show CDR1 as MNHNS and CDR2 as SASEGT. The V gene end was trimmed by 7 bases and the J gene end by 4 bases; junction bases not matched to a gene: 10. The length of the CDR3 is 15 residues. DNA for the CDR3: TGTGCCAGCACCCCCTCGGCGGGAGGGGGAGAGACCCAGTACTTC. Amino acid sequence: CASTPSAGGGETQYF.

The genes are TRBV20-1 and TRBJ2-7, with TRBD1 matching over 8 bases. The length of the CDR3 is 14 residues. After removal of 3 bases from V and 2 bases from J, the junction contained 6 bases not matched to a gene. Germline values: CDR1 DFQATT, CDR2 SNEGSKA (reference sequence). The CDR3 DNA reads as TGCAGTGCTAGTCTACCCAGGGGGCCCTACGAGCAGTACTTC. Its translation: CSASLPRGPYEQYF.

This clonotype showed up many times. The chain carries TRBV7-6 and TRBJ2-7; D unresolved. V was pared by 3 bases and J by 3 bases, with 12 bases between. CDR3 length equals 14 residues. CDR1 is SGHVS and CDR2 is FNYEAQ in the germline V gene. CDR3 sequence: CASSFGLWGYEQYF. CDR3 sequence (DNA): TGTGCCAGCAGCTTCGGGTTGTGGGGCTACGAGCAGTACTTC.

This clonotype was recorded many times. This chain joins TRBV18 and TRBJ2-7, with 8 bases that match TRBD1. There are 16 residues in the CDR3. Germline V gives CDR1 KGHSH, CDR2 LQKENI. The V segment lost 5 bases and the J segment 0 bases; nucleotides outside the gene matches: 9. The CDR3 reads CASSFGTGAASYEQYF. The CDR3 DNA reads TGTGCCAGCTCATTCGGGACAGGCGCTGCCTCCTACGAGCAGTACTTC.

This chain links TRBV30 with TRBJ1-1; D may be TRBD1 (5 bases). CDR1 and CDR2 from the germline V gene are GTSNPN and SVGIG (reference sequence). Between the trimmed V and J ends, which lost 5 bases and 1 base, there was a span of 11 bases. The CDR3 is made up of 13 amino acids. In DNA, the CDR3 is TGTGCCTGGGCAAAACAGGAGAACACTGAAGCTTTCTTT. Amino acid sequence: CAWAKQENTEAFF.